The entry below describes one TCR beta chain. What it binds is unknown. These data are taken from a study of cytomegalovirus exposure and HLA in healthy donors. Vbeta (60) and Jbeta (13) primers were used in the PCR. Assay used: immunoSEQ multiplex PCR; TCRdb lists only in-frame clones, some missing. The data show around 70,000 clones, about four fifths seen once. General study results and limits: The study labeled around 160 TCR beta chains cytomegalovirus-associated.

The CDR3 is made up of 16 amino acids. The germline V gene encodes CDR1 SGHDN and CDR2 FVKESK. Trimming stripped 0 bases from V and 7 bases from J, with 15 bases between. Nominal health characterized the donors when sampled, though unrecorded immune exposures were likely. The sequence derives from a woman aged 40 to 50 in good health and CMV-seropositive. V and J are TRBV14 and TRBJ2-2, with D perhaps matching TRBD1 (6 bases). Sequencing input: PBMCs. The CDR3 sequence: CASSQDARGSGGELFF. The CDR3 nucleotides are TGTGCCAGCAGCCAAGACGCGAGGGGGAGTGGCGGGGAGCTGTTTTTT.